This T cell receptor beta chain was documented in a study of identical twins. This clonotype was seen a few times. TCRdb reprocessed the 5' RACE reads with MiXCR, giving one entry per CDR3 protein. Seen here are just under 650,000 distinct CDR3 sequences, around 7.4% observed once, and the top ten hold 1.6%. Trimming at V came to 4 bases and at J to 1 base, leaving 11 bases not matched to a gene. Per the germline V gene, CDR1 is SGHKS and CDR2 is YYEKEE (reference sequence). This CDR3 spans 18 amino acids. The sample was also reused in another study, on yellow fever vaccine responses in identical twins.

Sequencing input: PBMCs. J is TRBJ2-1 and V is TRBV5-5; TRBD1 matches 10 bases. This TCR came from a woman aged 18-30 years in good health. CDR3 in amino acids: CASSILRPGQGSYNEQFF. The CDR3 DNA reads as TGTGCCAGCAGCATATTACGCCCGGGACAGGGGTCCTACAATGAGCAGTTCTTC.